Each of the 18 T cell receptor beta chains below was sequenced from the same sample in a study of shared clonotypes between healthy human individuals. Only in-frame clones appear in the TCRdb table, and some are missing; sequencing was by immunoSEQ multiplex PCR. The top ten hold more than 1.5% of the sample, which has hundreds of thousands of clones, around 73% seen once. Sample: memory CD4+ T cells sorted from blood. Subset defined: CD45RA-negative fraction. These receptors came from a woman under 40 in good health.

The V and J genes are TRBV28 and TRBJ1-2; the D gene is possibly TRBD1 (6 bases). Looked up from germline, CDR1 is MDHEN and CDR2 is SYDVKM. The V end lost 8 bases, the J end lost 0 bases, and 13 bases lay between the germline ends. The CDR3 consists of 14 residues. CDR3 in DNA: TGTGCCAGCCTCAGGACAGCTACTAACTATGGCTACACCTTC. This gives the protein CASLRTATNYGYTF.

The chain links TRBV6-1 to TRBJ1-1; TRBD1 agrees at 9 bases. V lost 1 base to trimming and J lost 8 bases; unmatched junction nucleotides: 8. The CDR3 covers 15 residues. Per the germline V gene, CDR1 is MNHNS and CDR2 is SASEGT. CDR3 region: CASSEEGGTGREAFF. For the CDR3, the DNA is TGTGCCAGCAGTGAAGAGGGAGGGACAGGGCGCGAAGCTTTCTTT.

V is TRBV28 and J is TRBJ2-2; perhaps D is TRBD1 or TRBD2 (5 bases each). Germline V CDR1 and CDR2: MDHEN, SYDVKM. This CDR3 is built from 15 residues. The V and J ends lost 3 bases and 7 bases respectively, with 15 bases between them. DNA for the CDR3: TGTGCCAGCAGTTTCCTTCGGGACGGGAACGGGGAGCTGTTTTTT. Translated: CASSFLRDGNGELFF. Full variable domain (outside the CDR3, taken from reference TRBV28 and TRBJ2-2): DVKVTQSSRYLVKRTGEKVFLECVQDMDHENMFWYRQDPGLGLRLIYFSYDVKMKEKGDIPEGYSVSREKKERFSLILESASTNQTSMYLCASSFLRDGNGELFFGEGSRLTVL.

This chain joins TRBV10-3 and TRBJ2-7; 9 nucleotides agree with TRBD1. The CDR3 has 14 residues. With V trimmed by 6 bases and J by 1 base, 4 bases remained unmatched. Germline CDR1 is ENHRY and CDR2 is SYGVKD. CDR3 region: CAISVDRGSYEQYF. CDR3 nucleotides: TGTGCCATCAGCGTAGACAGGGGGTCCTACGAGCAGTACTTC.

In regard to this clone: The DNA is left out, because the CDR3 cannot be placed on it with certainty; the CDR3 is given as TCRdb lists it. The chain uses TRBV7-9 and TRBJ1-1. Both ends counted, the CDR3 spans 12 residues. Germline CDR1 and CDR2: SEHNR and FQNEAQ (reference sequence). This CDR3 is CASSFGQGGTFF.

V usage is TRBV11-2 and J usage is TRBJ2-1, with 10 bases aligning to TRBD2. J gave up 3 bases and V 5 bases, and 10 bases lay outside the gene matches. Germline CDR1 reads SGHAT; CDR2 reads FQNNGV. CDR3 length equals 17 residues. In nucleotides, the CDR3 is TGTGCCAGCAGCCAGCCCGGACTAGCGGAGCTCTACAATGAGCAGTTCTTC. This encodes CASSQPGLAELYNEQFF. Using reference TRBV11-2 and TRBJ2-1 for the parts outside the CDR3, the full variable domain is EAGVAQSPRYKIIEKRQSVAFWCNPISGHATLYWYQQILGQGPKLLIQFQNNGVVDDSQLPKDRFSAERLKGVDSTLKIQPAKLEDSAVYLCASSQPGLAELYNEQFFGPGTRLTVL.

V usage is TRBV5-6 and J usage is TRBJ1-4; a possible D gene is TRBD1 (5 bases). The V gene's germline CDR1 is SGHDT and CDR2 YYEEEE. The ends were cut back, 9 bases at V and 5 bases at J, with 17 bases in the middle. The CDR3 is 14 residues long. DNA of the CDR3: TGTGCCACCCGGGCCCGGGGCTCCAATGAAAAACTGTTTTTT. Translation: CATRARGSNEKLFF.

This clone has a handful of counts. CDR3 sequence reads: CASSPGTGDISYNEQFF. The CDR3 DNA reads TGTGCCAGCAGCCCCGGGACAGGGGATATATCCTACAATGAGCAGTTCTTC. This chain links TRBV7-9 with TRBJ2-1; TRBD1 matches 10 bases. V lost 5 bases to trimming and J lost 1 base; unmatched junction nucleotides: 8. The CDR3 runs 17 residues. Germline V CDR1 and CDR2: SEHNR, FQNEAQ (reference sequence).

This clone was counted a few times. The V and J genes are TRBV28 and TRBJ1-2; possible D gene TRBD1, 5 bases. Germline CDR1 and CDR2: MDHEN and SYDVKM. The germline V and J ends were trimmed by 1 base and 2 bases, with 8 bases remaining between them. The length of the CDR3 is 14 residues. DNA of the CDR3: TGTGCCAGCAGTTTATTAGGGGAGAACTATGGCTACACCTTC. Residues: CASSLLGENYGYTF.

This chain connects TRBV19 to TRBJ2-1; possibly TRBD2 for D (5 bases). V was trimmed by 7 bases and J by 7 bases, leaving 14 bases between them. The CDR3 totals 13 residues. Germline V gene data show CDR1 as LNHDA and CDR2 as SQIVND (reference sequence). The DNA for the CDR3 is TGTGCCAGTACGGTGGACTTCGGGAATGAGCAGTTCTTC. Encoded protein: CASTVDFGNEQFF.

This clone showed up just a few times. The CDR3 bases are TGTGCCACCGGATGGGGGGCTGGGGGCTACACCTTC. Protein product: CATGWGAGGYTF. V is TRBV15 and J is TRBJ1-2; a weak D match, TRBD1 (6 bases). V lost 8 bases and J 8 bases, leaving 15 bases between the germline ends. The CDR3 is 12 amino acids. Germline CDR1 reads LNHNV; CDR2 reads YYDKDF (reference sequence). The whole variable domain, remainder taken from reference TRBV15 and TRBJ1-2, is DAMVIQNPRYQVTQFGKPVTLSCSQTLNHNVMYWYQQKSSQAPKLLFHYYDKDFNNEADTPDNFQSRRPNTSFCFLDIRSPGLGDTAMYLCATGWGAGGYTFGSGTRLTVV.

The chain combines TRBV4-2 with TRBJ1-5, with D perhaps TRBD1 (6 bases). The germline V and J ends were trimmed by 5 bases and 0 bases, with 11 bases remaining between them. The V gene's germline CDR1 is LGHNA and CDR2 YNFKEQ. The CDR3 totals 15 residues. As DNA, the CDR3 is TGTGCCAGCAGCGCAGGGGAGTATAGCAATCAGCCCCAGCATTTT. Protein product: CASSAGEYSNQPQHF.

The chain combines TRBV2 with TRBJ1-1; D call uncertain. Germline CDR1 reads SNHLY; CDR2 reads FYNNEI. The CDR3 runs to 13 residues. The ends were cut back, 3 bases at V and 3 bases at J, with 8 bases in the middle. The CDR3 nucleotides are TGTGCCAGCAGTGAGGGTAGAGACACTGAAGCTTTCTTT. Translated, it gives CASSEGRDTEAFF.

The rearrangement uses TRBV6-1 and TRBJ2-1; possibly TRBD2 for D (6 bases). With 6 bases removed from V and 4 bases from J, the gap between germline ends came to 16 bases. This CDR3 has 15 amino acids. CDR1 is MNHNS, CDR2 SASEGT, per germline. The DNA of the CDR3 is TGTGCCAGCAGGAGTAGCGGATCTTTTTACAATGAGCAGTTCTTC. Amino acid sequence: CASRSSGSFYNEQFF.

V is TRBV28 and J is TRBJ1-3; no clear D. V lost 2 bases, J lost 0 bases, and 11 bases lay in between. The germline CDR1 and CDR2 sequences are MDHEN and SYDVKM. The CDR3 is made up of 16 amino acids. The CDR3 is CASSLNTQSSGNTIYF. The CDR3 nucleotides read TGTGCCAGCAGTTTAAATACCCAGTCCTCTGGAAACACCATATATTTT.

CDR3 coding DNA: TGTGCCTACTCCGGGACTAGCGGGAGTGCCGGGGAGCTGTTTTTT. Translating gives CAYSGTSGSAGELFF. V is TRBV30 and J is TRBJ2-2, with TRBD2 matching 14 bases. Germline loops: CDR1 GTSNPN, CDR2 SVGIG (reference sequence). V shed 7 bases and J 6 bases; nucleotides not matched to a gene: 7. The CDR3 extends over 15 amino acids.

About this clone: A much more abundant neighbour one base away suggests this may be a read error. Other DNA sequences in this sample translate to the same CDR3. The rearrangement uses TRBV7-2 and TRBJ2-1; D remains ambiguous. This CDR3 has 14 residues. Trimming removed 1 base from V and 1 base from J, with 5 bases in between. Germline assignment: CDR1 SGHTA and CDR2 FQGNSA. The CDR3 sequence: CASSLDSSYNEQFF. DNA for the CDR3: TGTGCCAGCAGCTTAGACAGTTCCTACAATGAGCAGTTCTTC.

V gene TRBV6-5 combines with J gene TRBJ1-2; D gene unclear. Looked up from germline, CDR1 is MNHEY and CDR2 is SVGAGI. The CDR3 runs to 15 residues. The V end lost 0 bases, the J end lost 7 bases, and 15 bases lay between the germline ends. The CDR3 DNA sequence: TGTGCCAGCAGTTACTCGAAATTACCAGTCGGTGGCTACACCTTC. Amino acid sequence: CASSYSKLPVGGYTF.